This TCR beta chain was observed in a study of T cell responses to AZD1222 COVID-19 vaccine (dated by TCRdb to the early 2020s). Concerning the study at large: TCR sequencing was performed for about 250 trial participants, of whom around 200 were given two doses of AZD1222 and some 26 were given two doses of MenACWY control vaccine. Trial participants were enrolled by age into subgroups of 18-55, 56-69 and 70-plus years, and around 150, 29 and 61 TCR-sequenced participants, respectively, were included in these subgroups. The paper's findings and limits, for the study overall: The 56-69-year group was small, and its depth increase did not reach significance, likely because of low power. Conclusions about previously exposed vaccinees were limited because only a handful of AZD1222 recipients were SARS-CoV-2 seropositive at baseline. Participants were mostly white British, with more females than males. The authors suggested clonal diversity may have been underestimated. Epitopes outside the regions mutated in the B.1.351 and B.1.1.7 variants were reportedly recognized by nearly half of the unique spike-specific TCRs. Because no day 14 peak-response samples were available, the repertoires could be characterized only after the peak T cell response. CD4 TCRs associated with the vaccine covered the entire spike protein, and the dominant responses were in regions 160-218 and 743-854. After two AZD1222 doses, both the breadth and the depth of spike-specific TCRs were significantly higher than at day 0 and than in MenACWY recipients.

V trim: 1 base; J trim: 4 bases; unmatched bases: 7. The germline V gene sets CDR1 to LGHNA and CDR2 to YSLEER. CDR3 length: 16 amino acids, cysteine to phenylalanine. The DNA shown is the 48-base CDR3, in frame from base 1. The sample's time point label, decoded: about 28 days (+/-7) after the second vaccine dose. AZD1222 recipients whose second dose came at about 4 weeks and those whose second dose came at about 12 weeks were combined into one group, since spike-specific TCR depth and breadth did not differ between the two schedules. Samples from vaccinated people were obtained from the UK trials COV001 and COV002, which included a single-blind randomized controlled phase 2/3 trial of AZD1222 (ChAdOx1 nCoV-19) in healthy adults. Trial participant PBMC samples were collected at day 0 and day 28 after the second dose for TCRbeta chain sequencing. The CDR3 regions of human TCRbeta chains were analyzed by immunosequencing. For the original study's pipeline: Repertoire TCRs were matched against a reference library of SARS-CoV-2-specific TCRs generated with the MIRA antigen-specificity platform. Breadth was defined as the fraction of unique TCRs that were SARS-CoV-2-associated. Depth was defined as the fraction of total T cells that were SARS-CoV-2-associated. Using the MIRA data, each spike-specific TCR was assigned both to the spike region to which the TCR was reactive and to a CD4 or CD8 class. Log10-transformed breadth and depth values were compared by one-way ANOVA with Sidak's multiple comparisons tests. TCRdb mirrors the immuneACCESS table, restricted to in-frame sequences. Some clones are absent from its copies; in checked studies, under half trace to an unresolved V gene, and the reason for the others is unknown. Clonal size and the V and J genes are those of that table, whereas D and trimming came from the DNA. The sample table contains 85,000 to 120,000 clones; only one count was recorded for around 90% of them. Clones ranked in the top ten supply 8% of the sample.

Comments on this clone: Its antigen is currently not known. Base qualities were left out, and no much larger clone turns up one base away.

The chain uses TRBV4-3 and TRBJ2-3, with 8 central nucleotides matching TRBD2. This sample comprised peripheral blood, obtained 28 days after the second AZD1222 dose. The receptor was isolated from an adult who received the AZD1222 COVID-19 vaccine. The base sequence is TGCGCCAGCAGCCAAGGTCGAGCGGGGGTCCCAGATACGCAGTATTTT. It codes for CASSQGRAGVPDTQYF.